These 14 T cell receptor beta chains were all obtained from the same sample, sequenced in a study of blood T cell repertoires in COVID-19. The assay was immunoSEQ multiplex PCR, and TCRdb's table has in-frame clones only and misses some. The profile covers around 180,000 clones, with 80% to 90% appearing a single time and 3.3% taken by the ten largest. Sequencing used peripheral blood. These receptors all come from a man aged 55 to 70 with acute or convalescent COVID-19.

The genes are TRBV3-1 (or the pseudogene TRBV3-2) and TRBJ1-4; 7 nucleotides align to TRBD1. The germline CDR1 and CDR2 sequences are LGHDT and YNNKEL (reference sequence). The V segment lost 0 bases and the J segment 3 bases; nucleotides outside the gene matches: 4. The CDR3 loop spans 16 amino acids. CDR3 in DNA: TGTGCCAGCAGCCAAGAATCCGGGACAGCTAATGAAAAACTGTTTTTT. It is translated as CASSQESGTANEKLFF.

This clone has a single count. The chain links TRBV5-4 to TRBJ2-3; 8 bases are shared with TRBD2. Per germline, CDR1 SGHNT and CDR2 YYREEE (reference sequence). With 5 bases clipped from V and 3 bases from J, the junction kept 11 bases outside the gene matches. The length of the CDR3 is 16 residues. This CDR3 reads CASRGTAGGGTDTQYF. CDR3 bases: TGTGCCAGCAGAGGTACGGCGGGAGGAGGGACAGATACGCAGTATTTT.

This chain connects TRBV7-3 to TRBJ2-5; the D gene is possibly TRBD2 (5 bases). There are 13 residues in the CDR3. Germline V gene lookup returns CDR1 SGHTA and CDR2 FQGTGA. V was trimmed by 1 base and J by 2 bases, leaving 5 bases between them. The CDR3 reads CASSLSGQETQYF. For the CDR3, the DNA is TGTGCCAGCAGCTTAAGCGGGCAAGAGACCCAGTACTTC.

As regards this clone: In the same sample, other DNA sequences code for this CDR3. The chain recombines TRBV7-2 with TRBJ2-7; D may be TRBD2 (5 bases). V was clipped by 0 bases and J by 7 bases, with 7 bases between them. Germline V gives CDR1 SGHTA, CDR2 FQGNSA. The CDR3 is made up of 12 amino acids. The CDR3 here is CASSLAPGEQYF. The CDR3 coding sequence is TGTGCCAGCAGCTTAGCGCCGGGGGAGCAGTACTTC.

The chain recombines TRBV11-2 with TRBJ2-1; 9 bases are shared with TRBD2. Germline V lookup: CDR1 SGHAT, CDR2 FQNNGV. The V segment lost 2 bases and the J segment 2 bases; nucleotides outside the gene matches: 10. CDR3 length equals 18 residues. The CDR3 DNA reads as TGTGCCAGCAGCTTAAGGTTAGCGGGAGAATCGACCTACAATGAGCAGTTCTTC. Translating gives CASSLRLAGESTYNEQFF.

This clone is a singleton in its sample. This chain links TRBV6-5 with TRBJ2-7; TRBD2 is a possible D gene (6 bases). Germline values: CDR1 MNHEY, CDR2 SVGAGI. The germline V and J ends were trimmed by 6 bases and 4 bases, with 19 bases remaining between them. The CDR3 runs to 15 residues. CDR3 in DNA: TGTGCCAGCAGAATTCCGGGACTCAGCTCTTACGAGCAGTACTTC. Its protein product is CASRIPGLSSYEQYF.

The rearrangement uses TRBV7-6 and TRBJ2-2; 11 bases are a match to TRBD2. CDR1 SGHVS and CDR2 FNYEAQ come from the germline V gene. V gave up 5 bases and J gave up 1 base; unmatched junction bases: 6. The length of the CDR3 is 17 residues. CDR3 amino acids: CASSLLAGALNTGELFF. CDR3 coding DNA: TGTGCCAGCAGCCTACTAGCGGGGGCTTTGAACACCGGGGAGCTGTTTTTT. Together with reference TRBV7-6 and TRBJ2-2, the CDR3 gives the full variable domain: GAGVSQSPRYKVTKRGQDVALRCDPISGHVSLYWYRQALGQGPEFLTYFNYEAQQDKSGLPNDRFSAERPEGSISTLTIQRTEQRDSAMYRCASSLLAGALNTGELFFGEGSRLTVL.

The chain uses TRBV4-1 and TRBJ1-5; D not certain. Trimming shortened V by 0 bases and J by 7 bases, and 13 bases separated the two germline ends. CDR1 and CDR2 (germline): MGHRA, YSYEKL. This CDR3 is 15 amino acids long. This CDR3 reads CASSQDGRSRQPQHF. The CDR3 DNA is TGCGCCAGCAGCCAAGATGGGAGATCACGACAGCCCCAGCATTTT.

The chain employs TRBV6-5 and TRBJ2-7; tentative D call: TRBD1 (6 bases). With 0 bases removed from V and 5 bases from J, the gap between germline ends came to 11 bases. Germline CDR1 reads MNHEY; CDR2 reads SVGAGI. CDR3 length equals 14 residues. CDR3 loop: CASSYSGTKNEQYF. The CDR3 nucleotides read TGTGCCAGCAGTTACTCGGGGACAAAGAACGAGCAGTACTTC.

The sample holds one count of this clone. The chain combines TRBV6-5 with TRBJ2-1; 12 bases are a match to TRBD2. This CDR3 is 15 amino acids long. Germline values: CDR1 MNHEY, CDR2 SVGAGI. V trimming: 6 bases; J trimming: 6 bases; junction bases outside the gene matches: 6. The DNA of the CDR3 is TGTGCCAGCAGCGCTAGCGGGAGGGCCGGCAATGAGCAGTTCTTC. This translates into CASSASGRAGNEQFF.

V gene TRBV12-3 or TRBV12-4 combines with J gene TRBJ2-7; TRBD1 matches at 8 bases. The CDR3 consists of 13 residues. The V and J ends lost 4 bases and 5 bases, in that order; junction bases with no gene match: 4. As DNA, the CDR3 is TGTGCCAGCAGTTCCAGGGGGCGCGACGAGCAGTACTTC. It encodes CASSSRGRDEQYF.

J is TRBJ2-3 and V is TRBV2; 9 nucleotides match TRBD1. CDR1 SNHLY and CDR2 FYNNEI come from the germline V gene. Trimming cost V 6 bases and J 1 base; bases outside gene matches: 5. The CDR3 is 15 amino acids. Here the CDR3 reads CASRPGQGGTDTQYF. CDR3 coding DNA: TGTGCCAGCAGGCCGGGACAGGGCGGCACAGATACGCAGTATTTT. The variable domain in full, completed from reference TRBV2 and TRBJ2-3, reads EPEVTQTPSHQVTQMGQEVILRCVPISNHLYFYWYRQILGQKVEFLVSFYNNEISEKSEIFDDQFSVERPDGSNFTLKIRSTKLEDSAMYFCASRPGQGGTDTQYFGPGTRLTVL.

This chain connects TRBV5-1 to TRBJ1-2; no reliable D call. Germline V gene data show CDR1 as SGHRS and CDR2 as YFSETQ. The CDR3 runs to 17 residues. Trimming shortened V by 0 bases and J by 3 bases, and 18 bases separated the two germline ends. The chain's CDR3 is CASSLAKGLPEDYGYTF. The CDR3 coding sequence is TGCGCCAGCAGCTTGGCCAAGGGCCTCCCGGAGGACTATGGCTACACCTTC.

This chain links TRBV7-2 with TRBJ2-7; 8 positions agree with TRBD2. The CDR3 spans 15 residues. Germline V CDR1 and CDR2: SGHTA, FQGNSA. V lost 6 bases and J lost 2; bases outside the gene matches: 9. This CDR3 reads CASSFTSGGTYEQYF. The CDR3 DNA is TGTGCCAGCAGTTTTACTAGCGGAGGTACCTACGAGCAGTACTTC.